The 21 T cell receptor beta chains listed next were all sequenced from one sample in a study of CD8 T cells in ankylosing spondylitis. MiXCR, applied by TCRdb to the 5' RACE reads, yields one record per CDR3 protein. This sample carries approximately 540,000 distinct CDR3 sequences, over 9.5% of them seen once, and the ten largest clones take nearly 7%. Broader study findings: Within ankylosing spondylitis blood, a TCR beta motif made up of seven to nine highly homologous variants appeared to be characteristic.

Their antigen targets remain unknown. The sequenced sample was blood, either unsorted or a sorted T cell fraction (not recorded which). The source of these receptors is a male donor with ankylosing spondylitis.

This chain connects TRBV5-1 to TRBJ2-6, with 7 nucleotides matching TRBD2. V lost 1 base and J lost 0; bases outside the gene matches: 7. Germline CDR1 SGHRS, CDR2 YFSETQ. The CDR3 covers 18 residues. The CDR3, as DNA: TGCGCCAGCAGCTTGCTACCTAGCGGAAACTCTGGGGCCAACGTCCTGACTTTC. It encodes CASSLLPSGNSGANVLTF.

The gene calls are TRBV15 and TRBJ2-5; D is unresolved. The germline V gene has CDR1 LNHNV and CDR2 YYDKDF (reference sequence). CDR3 size: 14 residues. V was cut by 0 bases and J by 5 bases, with 10 bases left in between. The CDR3 DNA sequence: TGTGCCACCAGCAGAGAGGTTCGGGTGGAGACCCAGTACTTC. As protein: CATSREVRVETQYF.

This chain connects TRBV29-1 to TRBJ1-5; no clear D. Germline V gene lookup returns CDR1 SQVTM and CDR2 ANQGSEA. The V end lost 4 bases, the J end lost 6 bases, and 4 bases lay between the germline ends. The CDR3 is 10 amino acids. CDR3: CSVGSQPQHF. Written as DNA, the CDR3 is TGCAGCGTTGGGTCTCAGCCCCAGCATTTT.

V and J are TRBV10-3 and TRBJ1-2; D not resolved. V was cut by 6 bases and J by 2 bases, with 7 bases left in between. This CDR3 comprises 12 residues. CDR1 and CDR2 (germline): ENHRY, SYGVKD. The CDR3 coding sequence is TGTGCCATCAGGGACCTCAACTATGGCTACACCTTC. Translation: CAIRDLNYGYTF.

The sample holds a few counts of this clonotype. The CDR3 region has the DNA TGCGCCAGCAGCCAAGACATGACAGATACGCAGTATTTT. Protein: CASSQDMTDTQYF. The rearrangement links TRBV5-1 to TRBJ2-3, with D unresolved. Trimming stripped 4 bases from V and 3 bases from J, with 9 bases between. Germline V gene data show CDR1 as SGHRS and CDR2 as YFSETQ. CDR3 size: 13 residues.

The table lists this clonotype with many counts. The gene calls are TRBV12-3 or TRBV12-4 and TRBJ1-1, with D possibly being TRBD1 (6 bases). V lost 3 bases, J lost 1 base, and 9 bases lay in between. The CDR3 has 14 residues. The DNA for the CDR3 is TGTGCCAGCAGTTTCCAGGGGTCGAACACTGAAGCTTTCTTT. This sequence encodes CASSFQGSNTEAFF.

This clonotype has ten or more counts. The chain has TRBV7-9 and TRBJ2-2; a weak D match, TRBD1 (7 bases). V lost 10 bases, J lost 3 bases, and 15 bases lay in between. This CDR3 has 14 residues. Germline lookup yields CDR1 SEHNR and CDR2 FQNEAQ (reference sequence). The CDR3 coding sequence is TGTGCCACGGAGGGGACAGAGGACACCGGGGAGCTGTTTTTT. This translates into CATEGTEDTGELFF.

This clonotype was picked up a small number of times. The genes are TRBV11-2 and TRBJ2-3; 11 bases are shared with TRBD2. This CDR3 has 15 residues. J was trimmed by 2 bases and V by 3 bases; bases with no gene match: 1. Germline V gene sequence: CDR1 SGHAT, CDR2 FQNNGV. CDR3 bases: TGTGCCAGCAGCTTGGGACTAGCGGACACAGATACGCAGTATTTT. This gives the protein CASSLGLADTDTQYF.

This clonotype came up many times. V is TRBV7-2 and J is TRBJ2-7; 9 bases fit TRBD2. Germline V lookup: CDR1 SGHTA, CDR2 FQGNSA. Trimming took 1 base from V and 5 from J; bases not matched to a gene: 9. The CDR3 length is 16 residues. CDR3 loop: CASSLVAGEGSHEQYF. In DNA form, the CDR3 reads TGTGCCAGCAGCTTAGTAGCGGGAGAAGGTAGCCACGAGCAGTACTTC. Based on the CDR3 plus reference TRBV7-2 and TRBJ2-7, the full variable domain is GAGVSQSPSNKVTEKGKDVELRCDPISGHTALYWYRQSLGQGLEFLIYFQGNSAPDKSGLPSDRFSAERTGGSVSTLTIQRTQQEDSAVYLCASSLVAGEGSHEQYFGPGTRLTVT.

This sequence joins TRBV3-1 and TRBJ2-1, with 12 bases aligning to TRBD2. The CDR3 length is 16 residues. Unmatched junction bases numbered 5, after V lost 0 bases and J lost 8 bases. Germline CDR1 reads LGHDT; CDR2 reads YNNKEL (reference sequence). The CDR3 loop is CASSQDRLAGVDEQFF. Here the CDR3 DNA reads TGTGCCAGCAGCCAAGATAGACTAGCGGGAGTCGATGAGCAGTTCTTC.

This clonotype was seen repeatedly, ten times or more. The chain combines TRBV7-8 with TRBJ1-4; D is unresolved. The CDR3 is 15 amino acids. Germline V gives CDR1 SGHVS, CDR2 FQNEAQ. V was clipped by 2 bases and J by 0 bases, with 7 bases between them. CDR3 bases: TGTGCCAGCAGCTTAAGGGTTTCAACTAATGAAAAACTGTTTTTT. Translating gives CASSLRVSTNEKLFF.

The rearrangement joins TRBV7-8 to TRBJ1-5, with D hard to call. The germline V and J ends were trimmed by 1 base and 10 bases, with 8 bases remaining between them. The CDR3 runs 12 residues. Germline CDR1 is SGHVS and CDR2 is FQNEAQ. The CDR3 DNA reads TGTGCCAGCAGCTTAGATATCGGACCCCAGCATTTT. Protein product: CASSLDIGPQHF.

The chain couples TRBV20-1 to TRBJ2-1, with 8 positions matching TRBD2. The CDR3 length is 14 residues. Germline CDR1 DFQATT, CDR2 SNEGSKA (reference sequence). Germline trimming cut 0 bases from V and 8 bases from J; bases unmatched to any gene: 6. Here the CDR3 reads CSARDSGGLDEQFF. In DNA form, the CDR3 reads TGCAGTGCTAGAGATTCGGGAGGGCTGGATGAGCAGTTCTTC.

This clonotype was detected a few times. This rearrangement joins TRBV7-8 to TRBJ1-1; tentative D call: TRBD1 (6 bases). The CDR3 is made up of 14 amino acids. Germline V gene sequence: CDR1 SGHVS, CDR2 FQNEAQ. The V end was cut by 5 bases, the J end by 6 bases, with 16 bases between. CDR3 protein: CASSVNREGAEAFF. CDR3 DNA: TGTGCCAGCAGCGTTAACAGGGAGGGCGCTGAAGCTTTCTTT. The variable domain in full, completed from reference TRBV7-8 and TRBJ1-1, reads GAGVSQSPRYKVAKRGQDVALRCDPISGHVSLFWYQQALGQGPEFLTYFQNEAQLDKSGLPSDRFFAERPEGSVSTLKIQRTQQEDSAVYLCASSVNREGAEAFFGQGTRLTVV.

This clonotype was seen a few times. This rearrangement joins TRBV25-1 to TRBJ1-5, with TRBD1 as a possible D gene (5 bases). The CDR3 runs to 14 residues. Germline V gives CDR1 MGHDK, CDR2 SYGVNS. Trimming shortened V by 5 bases and J by 2 bases, and 10 bases separated the two germline ends. CDR3 loop: CASSNMGGNQPQHF. The CDR3 nucleotides read TGTGCCAGCAGTAACATGGGGGGCAATCAGCCCCAGCATTTT.

The V gene is TRBV5-1, the J gene TRBJ2-3, with TRBD2 as a possible D gene (7 bases). The V and J ends lost 4 bases and 4 bases respectively, with 19 bases between them. The CDR3 is 16 residues long. CDR1 and CDR2 from the germline V gene are SGHRS and YFSETQ. CDR3 in DNA: TGCGCCAGCAGCCCGAACCTGCAGGGGAGGGCAGATACGCAGTATTTT. This gives the protein CASSPNLQGRADTQYF. The full variable domain, completed using reference TRBV5-1 and TRBJ2-3, is KAGVTQTPRYLIKTRGQQVTLSCSPISGHRSVSWYQQTPGQGLQFLFEYFSETQRNKGNFPGRFSGRQFSNSRSEMNVSTLELGDSALYLCASSPNLQGRADTQYFGPGTRLTVL.

There are a few counts of this clonotype. V is TRBV9 and J is TRBJ2-1; 12 bases match TRBD2. This CDR3 has 15 amino acids. V lost 3 bases, J lost 5 bases, and 3 bases stayed unmatched. Germline V gives CDR1 SGDLS, CDR2 YYNGEE. CDR3 loop: CASSATSGSHNEQFF. CDR3 bases: TGTGCCAGCAGCGCGACTAGCGGGAGTCACAATGAGCAGTTCTTC.

This clonotype appeared many times. The chain recombines TRBV9 with TRBJ2-3; maybe TRBD1 (6 bases). The CDR3 is 16 residues long. Trimming pared 3 bases from V and 0 bases from J, leaving 14 bases between. CDR1 and CDR2 from the germline V gene are SGDLS and YYNGEE. The DNA of the CDR3 is TGTGCCAGCAGCGAACAGGGTTTCCCTAGCACAGATACGCAGTATTTT. Translation gives CASSEQGFPSTDTQYF.

Remarks on this clonotype: Sequence at one end of the junction differs from germline and may be a read error. The V and J genes are TRBV6-1 and TRBJ2-4, with D possibly matching TRBD2 (5 bases). The length of the CDR3 is 11 residues. The germline V gene encodes CDR1 MNHNS and CDR2 SASEGT. The CDR3 region is CASSEGLALDF. For the CDR3, the DNA is TGTGCCAGCAGTGAAGGGCTAGCCTTGGACTTC.

This clonotype was found many times. This chain connects TRBV12-5 to TRBJ2-3, with no clear D. V was trimmed by 6 bases and J by 4 bases, leaving 5 bases between them. This CDR3 has 11 residues. Germline V gene sequence: CDR1 LGHNT, CDR2 FRNRAP. In DNA form, the CDR3 reads TGTGCTAGTGGGCGCCCAGATACGCAGTATTTT. Its protein product is CASGRPDTQYF. Based on the CDR3 plus reference TRBV12-5 and TRBJ2-3, the full variable domain is DARVTQTPRHKVTEMGQEVTMRCQPILGHNTVFWYRQTMMQGLELLAYFRNRAPLDDSGMPKDRFSAEMPDATLATLKIQPSEPRDSAVYFCASGRPDTQYFGPGTRLTVL.

This clonotype has a handful of counts. The chain employs TRBV5-1 and TRBJ2-6; 9 bases are a match to TRBD1. CDR3 length equals 16 residues. After removal of 4 bases from V and 3 bases from J, the junction contained 5 bases not matched to a gene. The germline V gene encodes CDR1 SGHRS and CDR2 YFSETQ. This CDR3 reads CASSPGTGLGANVLTF. Here the CDR3 DNA reads TGCGCCAGCAGCCCGGGGACAGGGCTTGGGGCCAACGTCCTGACTTTC.